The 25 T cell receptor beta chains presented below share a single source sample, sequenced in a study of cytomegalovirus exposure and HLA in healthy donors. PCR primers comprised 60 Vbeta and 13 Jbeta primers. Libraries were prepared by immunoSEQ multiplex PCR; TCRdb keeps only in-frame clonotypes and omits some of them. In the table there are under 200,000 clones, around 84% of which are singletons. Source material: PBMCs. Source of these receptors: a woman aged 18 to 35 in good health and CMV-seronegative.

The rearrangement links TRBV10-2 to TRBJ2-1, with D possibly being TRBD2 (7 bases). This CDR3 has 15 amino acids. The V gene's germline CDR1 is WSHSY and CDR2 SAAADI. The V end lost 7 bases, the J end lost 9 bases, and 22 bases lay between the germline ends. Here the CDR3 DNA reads TGCGCCAGCACCATTGGGGGGGCGGGGGTCGGTGAGCAGTTCTTC. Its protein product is CASTIGGAGVGEQFF.

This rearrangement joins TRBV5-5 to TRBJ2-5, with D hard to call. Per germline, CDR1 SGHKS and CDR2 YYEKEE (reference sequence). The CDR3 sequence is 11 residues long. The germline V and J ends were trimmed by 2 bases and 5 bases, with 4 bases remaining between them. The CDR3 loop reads CASSFPETQYF. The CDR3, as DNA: TGTGCCAGCAGCTTCCCGGAGACCCAGTACTTC.

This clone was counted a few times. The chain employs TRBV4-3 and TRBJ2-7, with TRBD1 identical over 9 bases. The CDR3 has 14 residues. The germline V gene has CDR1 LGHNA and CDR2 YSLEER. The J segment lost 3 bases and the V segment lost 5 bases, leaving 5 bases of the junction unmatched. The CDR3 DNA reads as TGCGCCAGCAGCTTCCGGGACAGGGACTACGAGCAGTACGTC. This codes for CASSFRDRDYEQYV.

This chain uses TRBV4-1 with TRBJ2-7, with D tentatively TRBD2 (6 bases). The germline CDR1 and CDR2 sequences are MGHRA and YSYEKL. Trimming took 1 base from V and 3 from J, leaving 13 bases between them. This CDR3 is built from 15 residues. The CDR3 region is CASSQGLAPNYEQYF. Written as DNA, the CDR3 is TGCGCCAGCAGCCAAGGTCTAGCGCCGAACTACGAGCAGTACTTC.

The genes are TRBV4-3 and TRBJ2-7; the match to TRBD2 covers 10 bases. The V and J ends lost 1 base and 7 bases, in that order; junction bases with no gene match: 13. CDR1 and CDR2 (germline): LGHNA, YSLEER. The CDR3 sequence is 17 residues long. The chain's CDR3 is CASSQGNQREGPEEQYV. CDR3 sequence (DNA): TGCGCCAGCAGCCAAGGCAATCAGCGGGAGGGCCCAGAGGAGCAGTACGTC.

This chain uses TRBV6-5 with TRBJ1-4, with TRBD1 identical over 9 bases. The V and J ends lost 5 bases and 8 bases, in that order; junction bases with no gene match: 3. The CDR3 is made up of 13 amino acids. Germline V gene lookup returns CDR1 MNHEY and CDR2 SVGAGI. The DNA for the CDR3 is TGTGCCAGCAGTACAGGGGGCGGGGAAAAACTGTTTTTT. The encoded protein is CASSTGGGEKLFF.

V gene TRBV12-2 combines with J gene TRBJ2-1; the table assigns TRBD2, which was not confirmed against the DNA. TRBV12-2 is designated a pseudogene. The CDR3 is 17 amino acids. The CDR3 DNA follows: TGTGCAAGTCGCATCCTAGGGCGGGAGGCCGGCTACAATGAGCAGTTCTTC. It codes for CASRILGREAGYNEQFF.

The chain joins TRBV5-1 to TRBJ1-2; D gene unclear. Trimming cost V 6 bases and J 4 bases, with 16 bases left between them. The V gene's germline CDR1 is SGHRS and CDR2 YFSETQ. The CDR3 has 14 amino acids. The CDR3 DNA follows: TGCGCCAGCACAGAAGGAGGCAGGTCCTATGGCTACACCTTC. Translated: CASTEGGRSYGYTF.

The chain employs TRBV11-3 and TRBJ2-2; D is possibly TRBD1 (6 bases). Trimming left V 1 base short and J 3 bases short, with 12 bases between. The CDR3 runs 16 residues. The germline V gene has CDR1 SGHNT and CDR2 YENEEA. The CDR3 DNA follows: TGTGCCAGCAGCTTAGTGGCAGGGACATACACCGGGGAGCTGTTTTTT. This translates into CASSLVAGTYTGELFF.

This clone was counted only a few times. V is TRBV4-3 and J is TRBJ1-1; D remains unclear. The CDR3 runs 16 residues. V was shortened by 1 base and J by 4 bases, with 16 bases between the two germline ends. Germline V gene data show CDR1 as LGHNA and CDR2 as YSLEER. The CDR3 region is CASSQALEWAITEAFF. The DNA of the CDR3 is TGCGCCAGCAGCCAAGCCCTTGAGTGGGCAATCACTGAAGCTTTCTTT.

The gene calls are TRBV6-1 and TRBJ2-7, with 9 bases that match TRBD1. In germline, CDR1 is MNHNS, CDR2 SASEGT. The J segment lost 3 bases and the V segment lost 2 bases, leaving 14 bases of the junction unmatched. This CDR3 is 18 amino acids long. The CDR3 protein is CASSENPPGWDRVYEQYV. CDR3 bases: TGTGCCAGCAGTGAAAATCCCCCTGGATGGGACAGGGTCTACGAGCAGTACGTC.

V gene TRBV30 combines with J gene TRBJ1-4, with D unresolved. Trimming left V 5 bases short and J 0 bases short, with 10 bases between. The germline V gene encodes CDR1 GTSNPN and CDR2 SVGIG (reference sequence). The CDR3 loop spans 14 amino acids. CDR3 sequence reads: CAWAPGTTNEKLFF. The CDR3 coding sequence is TGTGCCTGGGCCCCGGGGACAACTAATGAAAAACTGTTTTTT.

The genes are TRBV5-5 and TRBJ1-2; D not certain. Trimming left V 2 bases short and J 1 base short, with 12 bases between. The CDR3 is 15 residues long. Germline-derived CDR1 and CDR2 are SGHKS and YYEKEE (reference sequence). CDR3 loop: CASSFGVVGNYGYTF. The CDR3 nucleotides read TGTGCCAGCAGCTTTGGAGTTGTGGGTAACTATGGCTACACCTTC.

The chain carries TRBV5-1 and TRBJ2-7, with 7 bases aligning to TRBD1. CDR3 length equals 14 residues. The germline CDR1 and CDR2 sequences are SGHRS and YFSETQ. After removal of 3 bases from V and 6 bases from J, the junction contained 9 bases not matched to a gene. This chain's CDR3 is CASSSTGSKSEQYF. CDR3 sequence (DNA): TGCGCCAGCAGCTCGACAGGGTCCAAGTCCGAGCAGTACTTC.

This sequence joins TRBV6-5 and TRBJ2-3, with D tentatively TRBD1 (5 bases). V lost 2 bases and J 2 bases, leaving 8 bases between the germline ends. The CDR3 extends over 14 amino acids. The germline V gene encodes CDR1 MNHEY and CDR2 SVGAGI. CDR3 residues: CASSYGAYTDTQYF. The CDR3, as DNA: TGTGCCAGCAGTTACGGGGCCTACACAGATACGCAGTATTTT.

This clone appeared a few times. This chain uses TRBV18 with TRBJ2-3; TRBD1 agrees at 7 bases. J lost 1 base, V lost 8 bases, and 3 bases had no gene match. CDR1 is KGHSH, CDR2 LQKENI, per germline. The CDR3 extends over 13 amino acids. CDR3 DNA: TGTGCCAGCACCGGACAGGGCACAGATACGCAGTATTTT. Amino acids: CASTGQGTDTQYF.

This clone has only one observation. This chain's CDR3 is CASSSGREVSGYTF. The CDR3 DNA reads TGTGCCAGCAGTTCGGGAAGGGAGGTTAGTGGCTACACCTTC. The chain carries TRBV6-1 and TRBJ1-2, with D hard to call. The CDR3 is 14 amino acids. V lost 5 bases and J lost 7, with 17 bases in between. Germline V gene lookup returns CDR1 MNHNS and CDR2 SASEGT.

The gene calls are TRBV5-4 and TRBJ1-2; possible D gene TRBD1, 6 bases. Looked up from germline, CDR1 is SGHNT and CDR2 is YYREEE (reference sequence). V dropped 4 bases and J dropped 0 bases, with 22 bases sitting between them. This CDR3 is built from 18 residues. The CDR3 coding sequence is TGTGCCAGCAGCCTGGGGCGGGGGGGGCGCCCCGCTAACTATGGCTACACCTTC. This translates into CASSLGRGGRPANYGYTF.

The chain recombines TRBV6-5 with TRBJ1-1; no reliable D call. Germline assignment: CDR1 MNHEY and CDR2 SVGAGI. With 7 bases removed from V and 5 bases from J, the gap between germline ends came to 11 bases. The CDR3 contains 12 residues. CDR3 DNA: TGTGCCAGCATAGTCCGCGGTACTGAAGCTTTCTTT. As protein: CASIVRGTEAFF.

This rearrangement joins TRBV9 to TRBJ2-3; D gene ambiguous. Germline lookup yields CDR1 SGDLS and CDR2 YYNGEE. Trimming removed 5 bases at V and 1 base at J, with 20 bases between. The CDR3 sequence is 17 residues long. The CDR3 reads CASSVPRGGLGTDTQYF. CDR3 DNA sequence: TGTGCCAGCAGTGTACCCCGAGGCGGCCTGGGCACAGATACGCAGTATTTT.

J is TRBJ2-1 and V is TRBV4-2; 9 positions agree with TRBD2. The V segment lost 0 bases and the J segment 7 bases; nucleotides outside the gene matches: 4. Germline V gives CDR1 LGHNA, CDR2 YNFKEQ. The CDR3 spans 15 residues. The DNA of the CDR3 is TGTGCCAGCAGCCAAGACCCGGGACTAGCAAATGAGCAGTTCTTC. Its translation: CASSQDPGLANEQFF.

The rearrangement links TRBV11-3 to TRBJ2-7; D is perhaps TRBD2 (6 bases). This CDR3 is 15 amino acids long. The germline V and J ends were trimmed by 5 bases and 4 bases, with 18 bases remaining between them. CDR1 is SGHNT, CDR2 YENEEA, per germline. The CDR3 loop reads CASSAGGRVLYEQYV. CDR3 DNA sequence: TGTGCCAGCAGCGCCGGGGGACGGGTGCTTTACGAGCAGTACGTC.

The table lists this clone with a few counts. The CDR3 DNA follows: TGCGCCAGCAGCCAAGATGGTGGAGCTCAGCCCCAGCATTTT. This translates into CASSQDGGAQPQHF. V and J are TRBV4-3 and TRBJ1-5; D call uncertain. Germline-derived CDR1 and CDR2 are LGHNA and YSLEER. This CDR3 has 14 amino acids. V lost 0 bases and J 6 bases, leaving 9 bases between the germline ends.

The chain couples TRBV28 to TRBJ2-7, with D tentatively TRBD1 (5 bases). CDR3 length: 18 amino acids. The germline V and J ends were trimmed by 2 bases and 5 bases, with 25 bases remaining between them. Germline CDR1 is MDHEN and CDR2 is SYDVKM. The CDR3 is CASSLLVWRAGRAHEQYF. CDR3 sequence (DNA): TGTGCCAGCAGTTTACTTGTGTGGCGCGCCGGCAGGGCCCACGAGCAGTACTTC. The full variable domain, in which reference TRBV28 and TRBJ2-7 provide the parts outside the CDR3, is DVKVTQSSRYLVKRTGEKVFLECVQDMDHENMFWYRQDPGLGLRLIYFSYDVKMKEKGDIPEGYSVSREKKERFSLILESASTNQTSMYLCASSLLVWRAGRAHEQYFGPGTRLTVT.

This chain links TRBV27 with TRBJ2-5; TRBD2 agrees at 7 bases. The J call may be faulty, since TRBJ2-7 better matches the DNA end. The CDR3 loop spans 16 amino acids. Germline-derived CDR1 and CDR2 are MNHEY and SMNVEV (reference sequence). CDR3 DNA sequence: TGTGCCAGCAGTTCTGCTCAGCGGGGAAGCTCCTACGAGCAGTACTTC. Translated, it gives CASSSAQRGSSYEQYF.